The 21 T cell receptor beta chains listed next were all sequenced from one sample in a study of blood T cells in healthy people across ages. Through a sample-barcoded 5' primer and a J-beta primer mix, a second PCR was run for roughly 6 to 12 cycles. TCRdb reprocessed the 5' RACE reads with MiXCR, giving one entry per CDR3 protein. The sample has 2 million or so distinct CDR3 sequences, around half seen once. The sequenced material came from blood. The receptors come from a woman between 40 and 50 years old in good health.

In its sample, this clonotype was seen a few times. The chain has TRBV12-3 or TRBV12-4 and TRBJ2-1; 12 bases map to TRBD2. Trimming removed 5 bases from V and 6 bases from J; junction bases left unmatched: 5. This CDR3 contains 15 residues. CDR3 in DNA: TGTGCCAGCAGTACACTAGCGGGGGGACTCAATGAGCAGTTCTTC. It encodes CASSTLAGGLNEQFF.

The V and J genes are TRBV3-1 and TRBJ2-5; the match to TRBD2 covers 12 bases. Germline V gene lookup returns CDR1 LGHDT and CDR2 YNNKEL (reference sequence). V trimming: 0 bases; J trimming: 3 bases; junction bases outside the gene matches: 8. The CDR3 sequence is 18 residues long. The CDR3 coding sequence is TGTGCCAGCAGCCAAGATCCGTGGCTAGCGGGGGGGAAAGAGACCCAGTACTTC. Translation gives CASSQDPWLAGGKETQYF.

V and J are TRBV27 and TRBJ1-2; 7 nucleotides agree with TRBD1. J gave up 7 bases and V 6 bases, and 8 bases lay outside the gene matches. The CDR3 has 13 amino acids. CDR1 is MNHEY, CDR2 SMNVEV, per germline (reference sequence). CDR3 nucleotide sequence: TGTGCCAGCAGCGGACAGGTAGAAAGTGGCTACACCTTC. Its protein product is CASSGQVESGYTF.

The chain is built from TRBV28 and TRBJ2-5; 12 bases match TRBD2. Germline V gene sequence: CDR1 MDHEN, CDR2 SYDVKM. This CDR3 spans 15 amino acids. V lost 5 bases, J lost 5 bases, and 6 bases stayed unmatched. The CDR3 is CASSGGLAGLETQYF. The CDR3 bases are TGTGCCAGCAGTGGTGGACTAGCGGGACTTGAGACCCAGTACTTC.

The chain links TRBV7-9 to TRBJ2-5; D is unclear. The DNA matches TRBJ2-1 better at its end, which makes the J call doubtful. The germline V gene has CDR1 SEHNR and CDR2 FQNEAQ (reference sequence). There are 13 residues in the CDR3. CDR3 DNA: TGTGCCAGCAGCATTCCCAACCAAGAGACCCAGTTCTTC. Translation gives CASSIPNQETQFF.

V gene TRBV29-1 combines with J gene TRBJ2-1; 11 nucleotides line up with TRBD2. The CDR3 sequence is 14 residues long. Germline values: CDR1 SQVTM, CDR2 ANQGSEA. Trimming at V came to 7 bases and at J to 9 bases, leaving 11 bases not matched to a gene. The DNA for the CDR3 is TGCAGCGGATATAGCGGGGGGGCCGGACGTGAGCAGTTCTTC. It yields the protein CSGYSGGAGREQFF.

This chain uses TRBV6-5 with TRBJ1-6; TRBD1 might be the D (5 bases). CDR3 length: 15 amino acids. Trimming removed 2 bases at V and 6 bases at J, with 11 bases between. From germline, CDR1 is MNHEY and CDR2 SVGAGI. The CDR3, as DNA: TGTGCCAGCAGTTACGGGGTAGGGGTTAATTCACCCCTCCACTTT. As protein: CASSYGVGVNSPLHF.

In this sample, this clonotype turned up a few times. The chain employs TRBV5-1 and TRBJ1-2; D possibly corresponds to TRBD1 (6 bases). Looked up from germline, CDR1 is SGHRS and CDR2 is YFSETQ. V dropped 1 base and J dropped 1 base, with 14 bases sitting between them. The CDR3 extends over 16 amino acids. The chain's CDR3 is CASSLRWTENNYGYTF. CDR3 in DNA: TGCGCCAGCAGCTTGAGGTGGACAGAAAATAACTATGGCTACACCTTC. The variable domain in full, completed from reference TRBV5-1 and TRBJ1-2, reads KAGVTQTPRYLIKTRGQQVTLSCSPISGHRSVSWYQQTPGQGLQFLFEYFSETQRNKGNFPGRFSGRQFSNSRSEMNVSTLELGDSALYLCASSLRWTENNYGYTFGSGTRLTVV.

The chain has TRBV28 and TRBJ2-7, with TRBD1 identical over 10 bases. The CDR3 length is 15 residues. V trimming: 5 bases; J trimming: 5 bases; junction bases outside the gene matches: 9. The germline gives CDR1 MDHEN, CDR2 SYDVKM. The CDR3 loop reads CASSPSPGTGDEQYF. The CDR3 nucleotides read TGTGCCAGCAGTCCGTCTCCCGGGACAGGGGACGAGCAGTACTTC.

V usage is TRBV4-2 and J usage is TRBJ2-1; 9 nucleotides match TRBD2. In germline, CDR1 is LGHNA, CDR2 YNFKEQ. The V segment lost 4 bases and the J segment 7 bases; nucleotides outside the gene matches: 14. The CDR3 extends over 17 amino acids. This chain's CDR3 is CASSPSIAGDLKNEQFF. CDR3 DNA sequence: TGTGCCAGCAGCCCGTCAATAGCGGGGGATTTAAAAAATGAGCAGTTCTTC.

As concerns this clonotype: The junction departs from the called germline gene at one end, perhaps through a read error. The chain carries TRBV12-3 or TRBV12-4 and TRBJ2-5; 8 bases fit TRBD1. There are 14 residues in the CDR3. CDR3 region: CTSSWGQVQETQYF. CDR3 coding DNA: TGTACCAGCAGTTGGGGACAGGTCCAAGAGACCCAGTACTTC.

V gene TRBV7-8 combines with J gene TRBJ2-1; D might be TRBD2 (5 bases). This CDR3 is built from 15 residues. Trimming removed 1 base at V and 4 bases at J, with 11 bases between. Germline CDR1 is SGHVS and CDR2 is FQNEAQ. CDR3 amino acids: CASSLGSGKYNEQFF. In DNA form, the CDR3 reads TGTGCCAGCAGCTTAGGCTCGGGGAAATACAATGAGCAGTTCTTC.

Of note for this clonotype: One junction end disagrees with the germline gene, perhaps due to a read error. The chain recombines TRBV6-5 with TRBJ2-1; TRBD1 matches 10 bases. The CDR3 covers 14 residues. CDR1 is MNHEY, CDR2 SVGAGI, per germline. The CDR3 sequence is CASRTGTGANERFF. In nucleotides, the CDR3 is TGTGCCAGCAGAACCGGGACAGGGGCGAATGAGCGGTTCTTC.

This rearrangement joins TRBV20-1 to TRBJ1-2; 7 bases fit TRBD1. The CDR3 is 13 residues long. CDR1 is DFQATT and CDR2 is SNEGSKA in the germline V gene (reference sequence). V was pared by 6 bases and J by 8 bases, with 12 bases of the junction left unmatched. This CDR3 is CSASPDRVKGYTF. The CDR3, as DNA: TGCAGTGCCTCACCTGACAGGGTCAAAGGCTACACCTTC.

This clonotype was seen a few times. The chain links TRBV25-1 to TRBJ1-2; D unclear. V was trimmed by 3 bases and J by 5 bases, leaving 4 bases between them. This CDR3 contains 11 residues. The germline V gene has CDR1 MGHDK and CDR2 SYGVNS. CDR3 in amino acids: CASSEKYGYTF. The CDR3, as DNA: TGTGCCAGCAGTGAGAAGTATGGCTACACCTTC.

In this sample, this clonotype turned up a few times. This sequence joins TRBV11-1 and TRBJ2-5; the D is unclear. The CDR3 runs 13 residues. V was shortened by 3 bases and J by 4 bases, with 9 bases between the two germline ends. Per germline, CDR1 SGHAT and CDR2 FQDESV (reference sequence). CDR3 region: CASSFGSPETQYF. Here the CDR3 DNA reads TGTGCCAGCAGCTTTGGATCTCCAGAGACCCAGTACTTC.

The CDR3 here is CASSTLQRNRDHTDTQYF. In DNA form, the CDR3 reads TGTGCCAGCTCGACCCTACAAAGAAACAGGGATCACACAGATACGCAGTATTTT. The chain employs TRBV6-1 and TRBJ2-3, with D possibly matching TRBD1 (6 bases). V lost 8 bases and J lost 2, with 26 bases in between. Germline-derived CDR1 and CDR2 are MNHNS and SASEGT. This CDR3 comprises 18 residues.

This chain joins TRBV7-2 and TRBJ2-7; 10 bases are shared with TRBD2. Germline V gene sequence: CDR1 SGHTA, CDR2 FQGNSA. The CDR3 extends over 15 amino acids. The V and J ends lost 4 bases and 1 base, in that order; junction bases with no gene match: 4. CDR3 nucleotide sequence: TGTGCCAGCAGCTCAAATAGCGGGGGGTCCTACGAGCAGTACTTC. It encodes CASSSNSGGSYEQYF. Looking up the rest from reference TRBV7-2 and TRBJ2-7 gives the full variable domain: GAGVSQSPSNKVTEKGKDVELRCDPISGHTALYWYRQSLGQGLEFLIYFQGNSAPDKSGLPSDRFSAERTGGSVSTLTIQRTQQEDSAVYLCASSSNSGGSYEQYFGPGTRLTVT.

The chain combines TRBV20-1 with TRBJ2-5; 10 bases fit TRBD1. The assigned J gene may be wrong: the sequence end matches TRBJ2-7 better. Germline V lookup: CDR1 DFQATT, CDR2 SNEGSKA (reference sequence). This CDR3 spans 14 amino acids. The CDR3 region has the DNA TGCAGTGCTAAACCGGGACAGGGGCGGTACGAGCAGTACTTC. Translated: CSAKPGQGRYEQYF.

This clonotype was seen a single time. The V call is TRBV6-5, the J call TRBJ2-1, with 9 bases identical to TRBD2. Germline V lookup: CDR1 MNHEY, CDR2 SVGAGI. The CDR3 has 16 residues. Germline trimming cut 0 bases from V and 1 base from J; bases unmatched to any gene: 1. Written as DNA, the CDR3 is TGTGCCAGCAGTTACTCGAGCGGGGGGTCCTACAATGAGCAGTTCTTC. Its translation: CASSYSSGGSYNEQFF.

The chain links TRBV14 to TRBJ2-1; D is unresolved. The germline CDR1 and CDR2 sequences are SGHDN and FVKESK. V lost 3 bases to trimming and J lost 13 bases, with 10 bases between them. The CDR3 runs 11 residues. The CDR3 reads CASSQAGPQFF. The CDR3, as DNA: TGTGCCAGCAGCCAGGCCGGGCCTCAGTTCTTC.